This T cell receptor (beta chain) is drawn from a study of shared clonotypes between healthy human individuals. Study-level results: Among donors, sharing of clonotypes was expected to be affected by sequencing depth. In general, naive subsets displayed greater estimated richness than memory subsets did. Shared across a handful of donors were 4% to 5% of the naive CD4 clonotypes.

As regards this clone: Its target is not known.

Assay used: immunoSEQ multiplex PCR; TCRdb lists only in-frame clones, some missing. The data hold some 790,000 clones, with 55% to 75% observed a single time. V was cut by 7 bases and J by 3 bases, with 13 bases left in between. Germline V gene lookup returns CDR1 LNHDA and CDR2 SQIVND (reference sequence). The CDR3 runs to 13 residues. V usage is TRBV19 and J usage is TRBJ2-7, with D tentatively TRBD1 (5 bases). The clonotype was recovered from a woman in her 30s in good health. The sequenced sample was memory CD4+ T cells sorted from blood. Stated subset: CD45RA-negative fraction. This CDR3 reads CASTGKLGYEQYF. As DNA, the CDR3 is TGTGCCAGTACAGGGAAGTTGGGCTACGAGCAGTACTTC. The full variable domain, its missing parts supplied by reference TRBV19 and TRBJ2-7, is DGGITQSPKYLFRKEGQNVTLSCEQNLNHDAMYWYRQDPGQGLRLIYYSQIVNDFQKGDIAEGYSVSREKKESFPLTVTSAQKNPTAFYLCASTGKLGYEQYFGPGTRLTVT.